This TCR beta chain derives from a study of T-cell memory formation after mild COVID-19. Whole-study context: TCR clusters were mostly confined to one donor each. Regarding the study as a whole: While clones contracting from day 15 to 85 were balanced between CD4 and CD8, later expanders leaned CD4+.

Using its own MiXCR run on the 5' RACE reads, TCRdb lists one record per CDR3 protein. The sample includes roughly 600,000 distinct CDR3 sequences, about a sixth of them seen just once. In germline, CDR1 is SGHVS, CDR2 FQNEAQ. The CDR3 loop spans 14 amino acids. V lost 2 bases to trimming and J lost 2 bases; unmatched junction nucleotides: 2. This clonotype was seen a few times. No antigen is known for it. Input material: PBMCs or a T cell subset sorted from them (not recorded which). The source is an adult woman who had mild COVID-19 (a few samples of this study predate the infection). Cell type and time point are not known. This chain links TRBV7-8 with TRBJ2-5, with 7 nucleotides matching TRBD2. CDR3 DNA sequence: TGTGCCAGCAGCTTACAAGCGGGGCAAGAGACCCAGTACTTC. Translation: CASSLQAGQETQYF. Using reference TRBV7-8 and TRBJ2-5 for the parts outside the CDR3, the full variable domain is GAGVSQSPRYKVAKRGQDVALRCDPISGHVSLFWYQQALGQGPEFLTYFQNEAQLDKSGLPSDRFFAERPEGSVSTLKIQRTQQEDSAVYLCASSLQAGQETQYFGPGTRLLVL.